One sample yielded the 11 T cell receptor beta chains listed below, sequenced in a study of long-term antiretroviral therapy in people with HIV. The immunoSEQ assay was v3.0, run at survey level. TCRdb's copy holds only in-frame clones and misses some; the assay was immunoSEQ multiplex PCR. The top ten clones hold 9.5% to 15% of a sample with 20,000 to 25,000 clones, roughly 80% of them seen once. The sample in question was unsorted PBMCs, obtained 1.6 years after starting antiretroviral therapy. These receptors were obtained from a man aged 35 to 55 with HIV.

V and J are TRBV9 and TRBJ2-1; TRBD1 is a possible D gene (6 bases). Germline V gene lookup returns CDR1 SGDLS and CDR2 YYNGEE. CDR3 length equals 13 residues. Trimming shortened V by 0 bases and J by 8 bases, and 9 bases separated the two germline ends. CDR3 in amino acids: CASSVGGGDEQFF. In DNA, the CDR3 is TGTGCCAGCAGCGTAGGAGGGGGTGATGAGCAGTTCTTC.

The CDR3 DNA follows: TGCGCCAGCAGCGTACCAGGGGGGAACACTGAAGCTTTCTTT. It yields the protein CASSVPGGNTEAFF. This sequence joins TRBV5-1 and TRBJ1-1; TRBD1 agrees at 7 bases. The V gene's germline CDR1 is SGHRS and CDR2 YFSETQ. The junction had 4 bases not matched to a gene; V was cut back by 4 bases and J by 1 base. The CDR3 totals 14 residues.

This clone was recorded only once. This sequence joins TRBV5-1 and TRBJ2-7; the match to TRBD1 covers 8 bases. Per the germline V gene, CDR1 is SGHRS and CDR2 is YFSETQ. Trimming cost V 0 bases and J 4 bases; bases outside gene matches: 21. The CDR3 runs 20 residues. CDR3 coding DNA: TGCGCCAGCAGCTTGGCCGGGGAGTGGACAGGGACGTCCCCTCGGTACGAGCAGTACTTC. Translating it yields CASSLAGEWTGTSPRYEQYF. Filled out from reference TRBV5-1 and TRBJ2-7, the complete variable domain reads KAGVTQTPRYLIKTRGQQVTLSCSPISGHRSVSWYQQTPGQGLQFLFEYFSETQRNKGNFPGRFSGRQFSNSRSEMNVSTLELGDSALYLCASSLAGEWTGTSPRYEQYFGPGTRLTVT.

The chain employs TRBV30 and TRBJ2-3; 7 nucleotides match TRBD2. Germline loops: CDR1 GTSNPN, CDR2 SVGIG (reference sequence). This CDR3 comprises 13 residues. V dropped 3 bases and J dropped 2; count of bases not matched to a gene: 2. CDR3 nucleotide sequence: TGTGCCTGGAGCAGGGACTACACAGATACGCAGTATTTT. It is translated as CAWSRDYTDTQYF.

The rearrangement uses TRBV10-2 and TRBJ2-4, with no clear D. CDR1 is WSHSY, CDR2 SAAADI, per germline. This CDR3 is built from 10 residues. The ends were cut back, 7 bases at V and 14 bases at J, with 12 bases in the middle. CDR3 amino acids: CASTLVEEYF. The CDR3 DNA is TGCGCCAGCACCCTTGTTGAGGAGTACTTC.

The chain couples TRBV30 to TRBJ2-3; D may be TRBD1 or TRBD2 (5 bases each). Germline V gene lookup returns CDR1 GTSNPN and CDR2 SVGIG (reference sequence). This CDR3 region has 15 residues. V lost 0 bases, J lost 7 bases, and 17 bases lay in between. This CDR3 is CAWSVGTGPGYTQYF. The CDR3 DNA follows: TGTGCCTGGAGTGTTGGGACCGGGCCTGGGTATACGCAGTATTTT. The full variable domain, its missing parts supplied by reference TRBV30 and TRBJ2-3, is SQTIHQWPATLVQPVGSPLSLECTVEGTSNPNLYWYRQAAGRGLQLLFYSVGIGQISSEVPQNLSASRPQDRQFILSSKKLLLSDSGFYLCAWSVGTGPGYTQYFGPGTRLTVL.

This sequence joins TRBV2 and TRBJ1-5; TRBD1 is a possible D gene (5 bases). The CDR3 has 14 residues. V was pared by 9 bases and J by 4 bases, with 16 bases between. Germline loops: CDR1 SNHLY, CDR2 FYNNEI. As DNA, the CDR3 is TGTGCCAGAGGGGAGGGGCCCTCGAATCAGCCCCAGCATTTT. This translates into CARGEGPSNQPQHF.

This clone was recorded a few times. The chain uses TRBV19 and TRBJ1-6, with 9 bases aligning to TRBD1. The CDR3 spans 14 residues. CDR1 LNHDA and CDR2 SQIVND come from the germline V gene (reference sequence). Unmatched junction bases numbered 7, after V lost 9 bases and J lost 7 bases. The CDR3 coding sequence is TGTGCCAGCTCCAGAGGACAGGGGAATTCACCCCTCCACTTT. This translates into CASSRGQGNSPLHF.

This clone is a singleton in its sample. The V and J genes are TRBV11-3 and TRBJ2-1, with no clear D. The CDR3 covers 17 residues. V lost 1 base and J 1 base, leaving 14 bases between the germline ends. Germline V CDR1 and CDR2: SGHNT, YENEEA. The CDR3 spells CASSLGTGGISYNEQFF. For the CDR3, the DNA is TGTGCCAGCAGCTTAGGTACGGGTGGGATTTCCTACAATGAGCAGTTCTTC. The whole variable domain, filled in from reference TRBV11-3 and TRBJ2-1, reads EAGVVQSPRYKIIEKKQPVAFWCNPISGHNTLYWYLQNLGQGPELLIRYENEEAVDDSQLPKDRFSAERLKGVDSTLKIQPAELGDSAVYLCASSLGTGGISYNEQFFGPGTRLTVL.

This sequence joins TRBV6-6 and TRBJ1-1; 7 positions agree with TRBD1. V was pared by 8 bases and J by 1 base, with 4 bases of the junction left unmatched. The germline CDR1 and CDR2 sequences are MNHNY and SVGAGI (reference sequence). The CDR3 contains 13 residues. CDR3 residues: CASLDRRNTEAFF. DNA for the CDR3: TGTGCCAGCTTGGACAGGAGGAACACTGAAGCTTTCTTT.

V gene TRBV10-1 combines with J gene TRBJ2-7; D call uncertain. CDR1 and CDR2 from the germline V gene are WNHNN and SYGVQD (reference sequence). The CDR3 totals 14 residues. V was cut by 2 bases and J by 6 bases, with 14 bases left in between. In nucleotides, the CDR3 is TGCGCCAGCAGTGAGAGGAAAGGCTCTGGCGAGCAGTACTTC. Protein product: CASSERKGSGEQYF.